This T cell receptor (beta chain) was observed in a study of blood T cell repertoires in COVID-19. Repertoires were generated with immunoSEQ multiplex PCR, while TCRdb's copy carries only in-frame clones and drops some. The data hold around 86,000 clones, with approximately 87% observed a single time. The TCR was taken from a human donor with acute or convalescent COVID-19. The donor label of this sample is uncertain. The sequenced sample consisted of peripheral blood.

The CDR3, as DNA: TGTGCCTGCGAGACAGGGGGCAGGACCGGGGAGCTGTTTTTT. It translates to CACETGGRTGELFF. The V call is TRBV6-5, the J call TRBJ2-2; 10 nucleotides agree with TRBD1. Germline lookup yields CDR1 MNHEY and CDR2 SVGAGI. V was pared by 11 bases and J by 5 bases, with 8 bases of the junction left unmatched. The CDR3 runs 14 residues.